This TCR beta chain appears in the sequencing data of a study of OX40 agonist ivuxolimab in advanced cancers. No patient had autoimmune disease or received systemic immunosuppression. Regarding the study as a whole: The antigen specificity of the peripheral T cells (those that were expanded) was not determined.

Points on this clone: Its antigen remains unknown.

The assay was immunoSEQ multiplex PCR, and TCRdb's table has in-frame clones only and misses some. This sample has 91,000 or so clones; under 90% occur once, and the top ten carry approximately 1.9%. Sequences were derived from CD4+ or CD8+ T cells sorted from blood, sampled in a trial of the OX40 agonist ivuxolimab. This receptor was identified in an adult with an advanced solid tumor such as melanoma, head and neck, liver or kidney cancer.

This CDR3 reads CASSSGLAGGQETQYF. In DNA form, the CDR3 reads TGCGCCAGCAGCTCTGGACTAGCGGGAGGCCAAGAGACCCAGTACTTC. V gene TRBV5-1 combines with J gene TRBJ2-5; the match to TRBD2 covers 14 bases. Germline values: CDR1 SGHRS, CDR2 YFSETQ. CDR3 length: 16 residues. Trimming cost V 3 bases and J 1 base; bases outside gene matches: 2. Variable domain in full (rest from reference TRBV5-1 and TRBJ2-5): KAGVTQTPRYLIKTRGQQVTLSCSPISGHRSVSWYQQTPGQGLQFLFEYFSETQRNKGNFPGRFSGRQFSNSRSEMNVSTLELGDSALYLCASSSGLAGGQETQYFGPGTRLLVL.